This T cell receptor beta chain originates from a study of cytomegalovirus exposure and HLA in healthy donors. With respect to this clone: What it binds is not known.

The PCR made use of 60 Vbeta and 13 Jbeta primers. Libraries were prepared by immunoSEQ multiplex PCR; TCRdb keeps only in-frame clonotypes and omits some of them. In total, the table holds tens of thousands of clones. Notes on the study in general: Donor immune exposure was known only as CMV serostatus. Later analysis associated a missense DCLRE1C variant with TCR beta V- and J-gene trimming.

Trimming pared 8 bases from V and 2 bases from J, leaving 13 bases between. Looked up from germline, CDR1 is GTSNPN and CDR2 is SVGIG (reference sequence). CDR3 length: 13 amino acids. The chain carries TRBV30 and TRBJ1-3; D is possibly TRBD1 (6 bases). The source material was PBMCs. The TCR sequence derives from a woman in her thirties or forties in good health and CMV-seronegative. The CDR3 reads CAQGREAGNTIYF. Written as DNA, the CDR3 is TGTGCCCAGGGGAGGGAGGCTGGAAACACCATATATTTT.